A selection of T cell receptor beta chains follows, all from one sample in a study of blood T cell repertoires in COVID-19. Sequenced by immunoSEQ multiplex PCR; TCRdb stores in-frame clones only, minus some. This table has around 130,000 clones, about 80% appearing once. The material sequenced was peripheral blood. The receptor source for this set is a man in his fifties with acute or convalescent COVID-19. The CDR3 runs from the conserved cysteine through the conserved F or W. D genes are given only for firm matches. The size of a clone is reported for some rows only, either as once, few or many, or as a class for expanded clones.

>.|TRBJ1-6|.|15|TRBV2
TGTGCCAGCAAAACTACAGGGAGCGGTAATTCACCCCTCCACTTT
CASKTTGSGNSPLHF
>.|TRBJ2-2|.|13|TRBV5-1
TGCGCCAGCAGCTACGATGGACAGACCGAGCTGTTTTTT
CASSYDGQTELFF
>.|TRBJ1-3|.|16|TRBV4-1
TGCGCCAGCAGCCAAGTCATAATGGCCTCTGGAAACACCATATATTTT
CASSQVIMASGNTIYF
>TRBD1|TRBJ2-5|.|15|TRBV19
TGTGCCAGTAGTCCCCGGACAGGGGGAGTGGAGACCCAGTACTTC
CASSPRTGGVETQYF
>.|TRBJ1-2|.|14|TRBV5-5
TGTGCCAGCAGCTTGGCGGGGTACGGGGATGGCTACACCTTC
CASSLAGYGDGYTF
>TRBD1|TRBJ1-1|.|13|TRBV12-3/TRBV12-4
TGTGCCAGCAGTTTGGGACAGTCTCCTGAAGCTTTCTTT
CASSLGQSPEAFF
>.|TRBJ2-7|.|16|TRBV20-1
TGCAGTGCTAGTTGGGCCGAGGGGGTCTTATCCTACGAGCAGTACTTC
CSASWAEGVLSYEQYF
>TRBD2|TRBJ2-3|.|16|TRBV5-8
TGTGCCAGCAGCTCCGGGACTAGCGGGGTGACAGATACGCAGTATTTT
CASSSGTSGVTDTQYF
>.|TRBJ1-1|.|16|TRBV2
TGTGCCAGCAGTGAAAACAGGTGGGGCTTATTGGCTGAAGCTTTCTTT
CASSENRWGLLAEAFF
>.|TRBJ1-5|.|18|TRBV5-5
TGTGCCAGCAGCTTCGCCGGGGGGAGTACGACTCCGAATCAGCCCCAGCATTTT
CASSFAGGSTTPNQPQHF
>TRBD1|TRBJ1-2|few|13|TRBV11-2
TGTGCCAGCAGCTTTGACAGGGCAAATGGCTACACCTTC
CASSFDRANGYTF
>TRBD2|TRBJ2-3|.|13|TRBV12-3/TRBV12-4
TGTGCCAGCAGTTTATTGACGGGGGGGGTGGTCTATTTT
CASSLLTGGVVYF
>TRBD1|TRBJ1-2|.|14|TRBV5-1
TGCGCCAGCAGCTGGGGGACAGGGGTTGGTGGCTACACCTTC
CASSWGTGVGGYTF
>TRBD1|TRBJ1-6|.|13|TRBV29-1
TGCAGCGTCCGGACAGGGGGCGAATCACCCCTCCACTTT
CSVRTGGESPLHF
>.|TRBJ2-7|.|15|TRBV5-5
TGTGCCAGCAGCCCGACCTCGCGGGCCTCCTACGAGCAGTACTTC
CASSPTSRASYEQYF
>.|TRBJ2-3|few|17|TRBV25-1
TGTGCCAGCAGGTTAAGCATCACAGGGTCCCCCACAGATACGCAGTATTTT
CASRLSITGSPTDTQYF
>TRBD2|TRBJ2-1|.|17|TRBV6-4
TGTGCCAGCAGTGAACGAGGACTAGCTAGCTCCTACAATGAGCAGTTCTTC
CASSERGLASSYNEQFF
>TRBD1|TRBJ1-4|.|14|TRBV30
TGTGCCTGGAGCCGGGACAGGGGGACAGAAAAACTGTTTTTT
CAWSRDRGTEKLFF
>TRBD2|TRBJ2-2|.|14|TRBV6-5
TGTGCCAGCAGGCCCAGCGGGGCAGGCGGGGAGCTGTTTTTT
CASRPSGAGGELFF
>TRBD1|TRBJ1-5|.|14|TRBV5-1
TGCGCCAGCAGCGAGGGGACAGAAGGTCAGCCCCAGCATTTT
CASSEGTEGQPQHF
>TRBD2|TRBJ2-3|.|15|TRBV11-2
TGTGCCAGCAGCTTCAGCGGGGGATACACAGATACGCAGTATTTT
CASSFSGGYTDTQYF
>TRBD2|TRBJ2-2|.|17|TRBV18
TGTGCCAGCTCACCCTTTAGGAGCGGGGAAGACACCGGGGAGCTGTTTTTT
CASSPFRSGEDTGELFF
>TRBD1|TRBJ1-1|.|14|TRBV2
TGTGCCAGTCCCGGGACAGGGGCCGACACTGAAGCTTTCTTT
CASPGTGADTEAFF
>TRBD1|TRBJ1-3|.|15|TRBV5-1
TGCGCCAGCAGCTTAACAGGGGGCGCTGGAAACACCATATATTTT
CASSLTGGAGNTIYF
>.|TRBJ2-1|.|16|TRBV7-6
TGTGCCAGCAGCCCACCAGGGTACGGTTCCTACAATGAGCAGTTCTTC
CASSPPGYGSYNEQFF
>.|TRBJ1-6|.|14|TRBV2
TGTGCCAGCAGTCTACAGGGTTGGAATTCACCCCTCCACTTT
CASSLQGWNSPLHF
>.|TRBJ1-4|.|16|TRBV5-8
TGTGCCAGCGGCAGGGGATCCCTGTCAACTAATGAAAAACTGTTTTTT
CASGRGSLSTNEKLFF
>.|TRBJ2-5|.|13|TRBV3-1/TRBV3-2
TGTGCCAGCAGCCTGGGACTCTCAGAGACCCAGTACTTC
CASSLGLSETQYF
>.|TRBJ2-3|few|14|TRBV5-1
TGCGCCAGCAGCTTCGGTCCCGCCCCAGATACGCAGTATTTT
CASSFGPAPDTQYF
>TRBD2|TRBJ2-3|.|17|TRBV19
TGTGCCAGTAGTAGTATGGCGACTAGCGGATACACAGATACGCAGTATTTT
CASSSMATSGYTDTQYF
>TRBD2|TRBJ2-2|.|16|TRBV11-2
TGTGCCAGCAGCTGGGGGGGACGGGTGAACACCGGGGAGCTGTTTTTT
CASSWGGRVNTGELFF
>.|TRBJ2-7|.|13|TRBV6-5
TGTGCCAGCATCCCCGACAGGACCTACGAGCAGTACTTC
CASIPDRTYEQYF
>.|TRBJ1-1|.|13|TRBV2
TGTGCCAGCAGCGGGGAGAAGAACACTGAAGCTTTCTTT
CASSGEKNTEAFF
>TRBD1|TRBJ1-4|.|15|TRBV9
TGTGCCAGCAGCCCCACGACAGGGGGCGTTGAAAAACTGTTTTTT
CASSPTTGGVEKLFF
>TRBD2|TRBJ2-3|.|17|TRBV10-1
TGCGCCAGCAGTGAGTCCAGACTAGCGGGGGGCACAGATACGCAGTATTTT
CASSESRLAGGTDTQYF
>.|TRBJ1-2|.|14|TRBV30
TGTGCCTGGATGCCGGCGGGGGCGGTGTCTGGCTACACCTTC
CAWMPAGAVSGYTF
>TRBD1|TRBJ2-3|many|15|TRBV7-3
TGTGCCAGCAGCTGGGGACAGGGCGATGCAGATACGCAGTATTTT
CASSWGQGDADTQYF
>.|TRBJ2-1|.|16|TRBV7-9
TGTGCCAGCAGCTTAATTGTCGCGTTCACCTACAATGAGCAGTTCTTC
CASSLIVAFTYNEQFF
>TRBD1|TRBJ2-7|.|15|TRBV27
TGTGCCAGCAGTGCTACAGGGGGCGATCCCTACGAGCAGTACTTC
CASSATGGDPYEQYF
>.|TRBJ1-4|.|15|TRBV5-1
TGCGCCAGCAGCCCGGCCGGGGGGATCAGTGAAAAACTGTTTTTT
CASSPAGGISEKLFF
>.|TRBJ2-3|.|12|TRBV12-3/TRBV12-4
TGTGCCAGCAGGGGGACTCAGGATACGCAGTATTTT
CASRGTQDTQYF
>.|TRBJ1-1|few|13|TRBV6-2/TRBV6-3
TGTGCCAGCAGTTACCGGTGGAACACTGAAGCTTTCTTT
CASSYRWNTEAFF
>TRBD2|TRBJ2-1|.|16|TRBV24-1
TGTGCCACCACCCAACCCCAAAGCGGGGGCCAGAGAGGGCAGTTCTTC
CATTQPQSGGQRGQFF
>.|TRBJ1-4|few|11|TRBV30
TGTGCCTGGGAGTCGTATGAAAAACTGTTTTTT
CAWESYEKLFF
>TRBD2|TRBJ2-1|.|16|TRBV7-9
TGTGCCAGCAGCTTGTTAGCGGGGGGGCCCTCCAATGAGCAGTTCTTC
CASSLLAGGPSNEQFF
>TRBD1|TRBJ1-1|.|13|TRBV30
TGTGCCTGGAGTGGGGACAGAAACACTGAAGCTTTCTTT
CAWSGDRNTEAFF
>.|TRBJ1-2|.|13|TRBV12-3/TRBV12-4
TGTGCCAGCAGTTTTAGGGGGAACTATGGCTACACCTTC
CASSFRGNYGYTF
>.|TRBJ1-2|.|18|TRBV30
TGTGCCTGGATCACCTCGGCCCCCCTGACTAGTGGGGACTATGGCTACACCTTC
CAWITSAPLTSGDYGYTF
>.|TRBJ1-3|.|15|TRBV19
TGTGCCAGTAGTATTGGGCCAGCCTCTGGAAACACCATATATTTT
CASSIGPASGNTIYF
>.|TRBJ1-3|.|14|TRBV6-5
TGTGCCAGCAGCCAGTTTGCCTCTGGAAACACCATATATTTT
CASSQFASGNTIYF
>TRBD1|TRBJ1-4|few|14|TRBV13
TGTGCCAGCAGCCCCCGGACAGGGGGCGAAAAACTGTTTTTT
CASSPRTGGEKLFF
>TRBD1|TRBJ1-2|once|14|TRBV6-5
TGTGCCAGCAGTTACAGGACAGGGGCAAGTGGCTACACCTTC
CASSYRTGASGYTF